This entry lists 5 T cell receptor beta chains sequenced from one sample in a study of cytomegalovirus exposure and HLA in healthy donors (dated by TCRdb to 2016 to 2017). Receptor amplification or capture employed the immunoSEQ multiplex PCR assay. The multiplex PCR relied on a mix of 60 forward primers for TCR Vbeta segments and 13 reverse primers for TCR Jbeta segments. Here the immuneACCESS table is served through TCRdb, limited to in-frame sequences with V and J called. Missing clones are a known gap in these copies; in checked studies unresolved V genes cover under half, and the rest lacks a known reason. This sample is represented by 200,000 to 250,000 clones; about 89% of them were singletons. Jointly, the top ten make up around 1% of the sample. The specimen sequenced was PBMCs. Source of these receptors: a woman under 30 in good health and CMV-seronegative.

The rearrangement uses TRBV7-9 and TRBJ2-7, with 7 positions matching TRBD2. Trimming at V came to 1 base and at J to 3 bases, leaving 12 bases not matched to a gene. The CDR3 loop spans 17 amino acids. From germline, CDR1 is SEHNR and CDR2 FQNEAQ (reference sequence). CDR3 sequence (DNA): TGTGCCAGCAGCTTAGTGGTTACTAGCGAGGTATACTACGAGCAGTACTTC. Translating it yields CASSLVVTSEVYYEQYF.

V and J are TRBV5-6 and TRBJ2-2, with D hard to call. This CDR3 comprises 14 residues. The germline V and J ends were trimmed by 4 bases and 6 bases, with 13 bases remaining between them. CDR1 is SGHDT and CDR2 is YYEEEE in the germline V gene. The CDR3 loop reads CASSLEVSAGELFF. CDR3 DNA: TGTGCCAGCAGCCTTGAGGTGAGCGCCGGGGAGCTGTTTTTT.

The rearrangement joins TRBV19 to TRBJ2-3; TRBD2 agrees at 9 bases. V shed 9 bases and J 1 base; nucleotides not matched to a gene: 8. Per germline, CDR1 LNHDA and CDR2 SQIVND (reference sequence). This CDR3 comprises 15 residues. CDR3 nucleotide sequence: TGTGCCAGCGCGGGAGGGCGGGGGGGCACAGATACGCAGTATTTT. Translated: CASAGGRGGTDTQYF.

The genes are TRBV14 and TRBJ1-1, with unresolved D. V lost 4 bases to trimming and J lost 4 bases, with 10 bases between them. CDR3 size: 13 residues. Germline CDR1 and CDR2: SGHDN and FVKESK. The CDR3 sequence is CASSRSRGTEAFF. For the CDR3, the DNA is TGTGCCAGCAGCCGCTCTCGGGGCACTGAAGCTTTCTTT.

Worth noting for this clone: At one of its ends the junction is not consistent with the germline gene, which may arise from a read error. The J gene is TRBJ2-1, the V gene TRBV4-3; 8 bases are shared with TRBD2. The V gene's germline CDR1 is LGHNA and CDR2 YSLEER. This CDR3 region has 12 residues. The CDR3 here is CASSQVGGGQIF. As DNA, the CDR3 is TGCGCCAGCAGCCAAGTCGGGGGGGGCCAGATCTTC.